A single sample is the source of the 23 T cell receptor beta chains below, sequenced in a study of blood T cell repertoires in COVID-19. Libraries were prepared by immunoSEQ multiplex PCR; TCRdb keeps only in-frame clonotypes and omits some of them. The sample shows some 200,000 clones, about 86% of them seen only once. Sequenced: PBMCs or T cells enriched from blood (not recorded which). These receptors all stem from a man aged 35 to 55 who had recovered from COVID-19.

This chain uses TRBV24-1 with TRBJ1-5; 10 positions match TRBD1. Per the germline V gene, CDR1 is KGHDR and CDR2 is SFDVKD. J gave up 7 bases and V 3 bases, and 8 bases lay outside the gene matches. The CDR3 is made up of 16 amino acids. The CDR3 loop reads CATSDATGTGAQPQHF. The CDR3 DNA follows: TGTGCCACCAGTGATGCGACCGGGACAGGGGCCCAGCCCCAGCATTTT.

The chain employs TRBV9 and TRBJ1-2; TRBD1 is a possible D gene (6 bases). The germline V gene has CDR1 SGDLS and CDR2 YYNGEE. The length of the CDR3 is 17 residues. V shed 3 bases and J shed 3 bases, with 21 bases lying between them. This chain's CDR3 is CASSAPPLTGAHYGYTF. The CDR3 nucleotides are TGTGCCAGCAGCGCCCCCCCCCTGACAGGCGCCCACTATGGCTACACCTTC.

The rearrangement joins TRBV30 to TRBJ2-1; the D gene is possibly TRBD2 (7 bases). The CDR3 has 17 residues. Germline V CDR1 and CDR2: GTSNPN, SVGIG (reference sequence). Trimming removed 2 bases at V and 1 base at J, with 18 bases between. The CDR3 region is CAWSSVGGQGSYNEQFF. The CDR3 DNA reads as TGTGCCTGGAGTTCAGTCGGGGGGCAAGGGTCCTACAATGAGCAGTTCTTC.

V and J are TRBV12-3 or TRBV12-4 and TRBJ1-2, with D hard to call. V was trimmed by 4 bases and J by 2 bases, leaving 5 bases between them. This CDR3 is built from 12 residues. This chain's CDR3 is CASSYTNYGYTF. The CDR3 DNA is TGTGCCAGCAGTTATACAAACTATGGCTACACCTTC.

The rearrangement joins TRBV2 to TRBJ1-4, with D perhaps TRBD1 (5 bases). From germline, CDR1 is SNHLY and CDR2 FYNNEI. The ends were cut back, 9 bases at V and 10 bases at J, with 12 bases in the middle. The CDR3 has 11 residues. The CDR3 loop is CASAGEGKLFF. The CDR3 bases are TGTGCCAGTGCGGGGGAGGGAAAACTGTTTTTT.

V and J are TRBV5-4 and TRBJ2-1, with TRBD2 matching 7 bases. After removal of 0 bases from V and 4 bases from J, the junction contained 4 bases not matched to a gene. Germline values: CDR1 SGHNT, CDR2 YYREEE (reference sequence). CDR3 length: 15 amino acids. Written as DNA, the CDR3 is TGTGCCAGCAGCTTGGCCTTCGGGGGGTACAATGAGCAGTTCTTC. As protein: CASSLAFGGYNEQFF.

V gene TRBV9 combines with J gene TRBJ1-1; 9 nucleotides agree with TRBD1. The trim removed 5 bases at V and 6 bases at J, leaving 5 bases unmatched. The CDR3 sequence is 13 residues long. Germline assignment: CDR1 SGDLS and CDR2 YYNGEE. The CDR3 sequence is CASSTGGIAEAFF. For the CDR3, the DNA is TGTGCCAGCAGTACAGGGGGCATCGCTGAAGCTTTCTTT.

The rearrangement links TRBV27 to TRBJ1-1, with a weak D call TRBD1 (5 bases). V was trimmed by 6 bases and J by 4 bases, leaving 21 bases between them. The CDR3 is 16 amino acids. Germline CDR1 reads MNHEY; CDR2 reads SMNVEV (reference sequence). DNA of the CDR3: TGTGCCAGCAGCCTCCTAAATCCAGGGATGGGCACTGAAGCTTTCTTT. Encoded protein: CASSLLNPGMGTEAFF.

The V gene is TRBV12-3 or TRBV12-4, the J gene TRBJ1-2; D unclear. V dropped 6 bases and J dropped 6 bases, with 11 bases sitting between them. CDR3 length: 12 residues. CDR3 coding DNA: TGTGCCAGCAGCTTGATAGGAGATGGCTACACCTTC. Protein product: CASSLIGDGYTF.

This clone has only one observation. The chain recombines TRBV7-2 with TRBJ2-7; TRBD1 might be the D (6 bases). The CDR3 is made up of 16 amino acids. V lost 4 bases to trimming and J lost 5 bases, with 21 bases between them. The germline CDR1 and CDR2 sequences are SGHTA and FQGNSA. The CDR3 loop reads CASSSAGATAADEQYF. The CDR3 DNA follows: TGTGCCAGCAGCTCTGCAGGGGCGACGGCAGCGGACGAGCAGTACTTC.

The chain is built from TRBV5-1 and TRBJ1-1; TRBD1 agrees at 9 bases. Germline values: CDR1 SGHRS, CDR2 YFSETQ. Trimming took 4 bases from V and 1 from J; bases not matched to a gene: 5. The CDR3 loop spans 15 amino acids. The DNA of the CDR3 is TGCGCCAGCAGCACACGGACAGGGGCGAACACTGAAGCTTTCTTT. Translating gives CASSTRTGANTEAFF.

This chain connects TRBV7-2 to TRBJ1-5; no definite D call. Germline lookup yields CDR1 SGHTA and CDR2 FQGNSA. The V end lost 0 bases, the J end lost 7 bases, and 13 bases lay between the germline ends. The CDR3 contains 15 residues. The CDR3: CASSLARGYGQPQHF. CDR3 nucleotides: TGTGCCAGCAGCTTAGCTCGGGGTTATGGGCAGCCCCAGCATTTT.

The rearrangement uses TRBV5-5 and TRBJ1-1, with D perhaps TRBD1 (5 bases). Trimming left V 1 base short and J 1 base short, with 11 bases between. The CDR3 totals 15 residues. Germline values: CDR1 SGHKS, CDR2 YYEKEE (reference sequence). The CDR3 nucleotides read TGTGCCAGCAGCTTGAGGGGTATGTCGAACACTGAAGCTTTCTTT. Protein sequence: CASSLRGMSNTEAFF.

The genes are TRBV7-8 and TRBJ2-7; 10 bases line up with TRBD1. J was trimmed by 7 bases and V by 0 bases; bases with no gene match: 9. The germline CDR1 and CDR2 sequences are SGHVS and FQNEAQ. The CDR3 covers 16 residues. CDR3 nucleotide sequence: TGTGCCAGCAGCTTAGCGTTTGGGACAGGGGTCACAGAGCAGTACTTC. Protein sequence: CASSLAFGTGVTEQYF. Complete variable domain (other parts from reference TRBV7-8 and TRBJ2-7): GAGVSQSPRYKVAKRGQDVALRCDPISGHVSLFWYQQALGQGPEFLTYFQNEAQLDKSGLPSDRFFAERPEGSVSTLKIQRTQQEDSAVYLCASSLAFGTGVTEQYFGPGTRLTVT.

CDR3 in amino acids: CAIRPGQGGLGYGYTF. CDR3 DNA sequence: TGTGCCATCAGGCCGGGACAGGGAGGGTTAGGCTATGGCTACACCTTC. The gene calls are TRBV10-3 and TRBJ1-2; 9 bases map to TRBD1. V gave up 6 bases and J gave up 4 bases; unmatched junction bases: 12. Germline loops: CDR1 ENHRY, CDR2 SYGVKD. This CDR3 region has 16 residues.

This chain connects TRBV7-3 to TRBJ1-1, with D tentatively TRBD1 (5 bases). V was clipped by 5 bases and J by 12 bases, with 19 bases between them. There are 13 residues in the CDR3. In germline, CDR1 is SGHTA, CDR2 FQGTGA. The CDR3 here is CASSAGIPGEPFF. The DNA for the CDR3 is TGTGCCAGCAGCGCAGGGATTCCCGGTGAGCCTTTCTTT.

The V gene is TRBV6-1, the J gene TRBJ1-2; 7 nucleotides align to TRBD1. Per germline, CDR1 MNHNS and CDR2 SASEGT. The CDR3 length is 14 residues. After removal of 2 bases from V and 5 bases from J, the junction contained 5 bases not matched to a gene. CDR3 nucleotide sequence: TGTGCCAGCAGTGAACGGGGACAGCTTTATGGCTACACCTTC. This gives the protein CASSERGQLYGYTF.

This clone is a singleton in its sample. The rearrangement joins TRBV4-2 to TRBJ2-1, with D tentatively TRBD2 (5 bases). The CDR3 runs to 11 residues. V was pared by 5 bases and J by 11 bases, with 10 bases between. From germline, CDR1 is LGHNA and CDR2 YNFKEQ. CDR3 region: CASSGEGQQFF. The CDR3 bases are TGTGCCAGCAGCGGTGAGGGCCAGCAGTTCTTC.

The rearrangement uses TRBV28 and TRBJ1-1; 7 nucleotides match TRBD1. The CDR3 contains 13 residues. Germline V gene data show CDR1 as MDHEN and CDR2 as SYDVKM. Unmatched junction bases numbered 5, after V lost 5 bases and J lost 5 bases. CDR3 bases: TGTGCCAGCAGTCTGTACAGGGGTACTGAAGCTTTCTTT. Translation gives CASSLYRGTEAFF.

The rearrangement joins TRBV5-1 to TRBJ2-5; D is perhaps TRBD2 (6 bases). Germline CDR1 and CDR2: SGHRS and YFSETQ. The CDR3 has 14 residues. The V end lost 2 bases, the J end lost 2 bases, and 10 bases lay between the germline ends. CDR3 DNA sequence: TGCGCCAGCAGCTTTGGGGAGGTTCAAGAGACCCAGTACTTC. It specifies CASSFGEVQETQYF.

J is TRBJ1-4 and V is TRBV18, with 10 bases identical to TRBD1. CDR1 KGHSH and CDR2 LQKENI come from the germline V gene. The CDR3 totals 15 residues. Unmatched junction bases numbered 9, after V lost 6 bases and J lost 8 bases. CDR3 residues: CASSGGQGMLEKLFF. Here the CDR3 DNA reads TGTGCCAGCTCCGGGGGACAGGGGATGCTAGAAAAACTGTTTTTT.

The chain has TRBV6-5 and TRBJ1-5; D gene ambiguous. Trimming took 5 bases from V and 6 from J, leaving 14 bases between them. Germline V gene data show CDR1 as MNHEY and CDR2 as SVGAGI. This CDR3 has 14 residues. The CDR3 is CASSLGVAGQPQHF. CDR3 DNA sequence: TGTGCCAGCAGTCTAGGTGTGGCGGGTCAGCCCCAGCATTTT.

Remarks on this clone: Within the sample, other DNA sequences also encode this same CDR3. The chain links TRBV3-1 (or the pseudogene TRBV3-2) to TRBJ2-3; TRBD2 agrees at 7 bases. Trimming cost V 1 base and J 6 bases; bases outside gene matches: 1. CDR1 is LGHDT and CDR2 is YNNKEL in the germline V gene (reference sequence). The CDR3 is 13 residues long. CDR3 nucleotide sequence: TGTGCCAGCAGCCAAGGAGCGGGGGATACGCAGTATTTT. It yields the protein CASSQGAGDTQYF.